This T cell receptor beta chain was sequenced in a study of neurological immune-mediated disorders. Across the whole study: Of the approximately 34 patients who had multiple sclerosis, roughly 30 had the relapsing-remitting form and 3 had the secondary progressive form.

cDNA was made by 5'RACE with 10-nucleotide random UMIs. The authors obtained over 180 million TCR-beta sequences from 15-18 subjects per sequencing run. TCRdb passed the 5' RACE reads through MiXCR, listing each CDR3 protein once. The data contain some 57,000 distinct CDR3 sequences, around 4.8% of them singletons. The germline gives CDR1 SGHKS, CDR2 YYEKEE (reference sequence). V was shortened by 0 bases and J by 7 bases, with 11 bases between the two germline ends. This CDR3 comprises 14 residues. This clonotype was recorded many times. What it binds is not known. Regarding the study as a whole: The highest TCR clonal expansion occurred in HTLV-1-associated myelopathy; multiple sclerosis fell below healthy controls.

The chain uses TRBV5-5 and TRBJ2-1; D gene uncertain. The origin of this receptor is a woman aged 45 to 65 with multiple sclerosis. The sequenced sample was PBMCs. CDR3 in amino acids: CASSLGFQGNEQFF. CDR3 DNA: TGTGCCAGCAGCTTGGGCTTCCAAGGGAATGAGCAGTTCTTC. Full variable domain (outside the CDR3, taken from reference TRBV5-5 and TRBJ2-1): DAGVTQSPTHLIKTRGQQVTLRCSPISGHKSVSWYQQVLGQGPQFIFQYYEKEERGRGNFPDRFSARQFPNYSSELNVNALLLGDSALYLCASSLGFQGNEQFFGPGTRLTVL.